This T cell receptor (beta chain) was recovered during a study of T cell changes during pregnancy in multiple sclerosis. Profiled with immunoSEQ multiplex PCR; TCRdb holds only in-frame clones, not every one. The table records about 52,000 clones, approximately 90% of them present only once. The CDR3 consists of 15 residues. With 1 base clipped from V and 6 bases from J, the junction kept 4 bases outside the gene matches. Germline values: CDR1 SGHTA, CDR2 FQGNSA. This sample comprised CD4+ T cells from peripheral blood mononuclear cells, obtained before pregnancy. This clonotype originated in a female donor with multiple sclerosis, enrolled in a pregnancy study. The V gene is TRBV7-2, the J gene TRBJ2-2; TRBD1 matches 8 bases. CDR3 nucleotide sequence: TGTGCCAGCAGCTTAGGGGACAGGAGGGCCGGGGAGCTGTTTTTT. This encodes CASSLGDRRAGELFF.